The 23 T cell receptor beta chains presented below share a single source sample, sequenced in a study of T cell responses to AZD1222 COVID-19 vaccine. The assay was immunoSEQ multiplex PCR, and TCRdb's table has in-frame clones only and misses some. The sample has some 200,000 clones, 85% to 95% seen once. The sample here was peripheral blood, taken 28 days after the second dose of the MenACWY control vaccine. The receptors derive from an adult who received the MenACWY meningococcal vaccine as a control.

This chain connects TRBV27 to TRBJ2-2, with 10 nucleotides matching TRBD2. Trimming cost V 7 bases and J 5 bases; bases outside gene matches: 22. From germline, CDR1 is MNHEY and CDR2 SMNVEV (reference sequence). The CDR3 consists of 20 residues. The chain's CDR3 is CASTPLIWTSGPGETGELFF. In nucleotides, the CDR3 is TGTGCCAGCACGCCCCTCATTTGGACTAGCGGACCCGGGGAGACCGGGGAGCTGTTTTTT.

The J gene is TRBJ2-1, the V gene TRBV28, with TRBD2 matching over 11 bases. V trimming: 6 bases; J trimming: 0 bases; junction bases outside the gene matches: 7. The CDR3 runs 17 residues. The germline gives CDR1 MDHEN, CDR2 SYDVKM. CDR3 sequence: CASSSSGRLSSYNEQFF. CDR3 bases: TGTGCCAGCAGCTCTAGCGGGAGGCTTAGCTCCTACAATGAGCAGTTCTTC.

The chain recombines TRBV29-1 with TRBJ2-7, with 7 bases that match TRBD1. The CDR3 runs to 14 residues. With 0 bases clipped from V and 3 bases from J, the junction kept 5 bases outside the gene matches. Germline V CDR1 and CDR2: SQVTM, ANQGSEA. CDR3 sequence: CSVEDPQGDYEQYF. CDR3 nucleotides: TGCAGCGTTGAAGATCCCCAGGGGGACTACGAGCAGTACTTC.

V and J are TRBV15 and TRBJ1-5, with D hard to call. The CDR3 loop spans 15 amino acids. Germline loops: CDR1 LNHNV, CDR2 YYDKDF (reference sequence). V gave up 1 base and J gave up 9 bases, with 16 bases separating them. CDR3 nucleotides: TGTGCCACCAGCAGAGGCCCAAGTCTCGAGGGGCCCCAGCATTTT. Protein: CATSRGPSLEGPQHF. Variable domain in full (rest from reference TRBV15 and TRBJ1-5): DAMVIQNPRYQVTQFGKPVTLSCSQTLNHNVMYWYQQKSSQAPKLLFHYYDKDFNNEADTPDNFQSRRPNTSFCFLDIRSPGLGDTAMYLCATSRGPSLEGPQHFGDGTRLSIL.

This chain joins TRBV28 and TRBJ1-4; D is ambiguous. CDR1 is MDHEN and CDR2 is SYDVKM in the germline V gene. Deletions cut 6 bases from V and 4 bases from J, with 15 bases between. The CDR3 has 15 residues. The CDR3 DNA reads as TGTGCCAGCAGATCCCTTGCGGAGTATAATGAAAAACTGTTTTTT. Translation: CASRSLAEYNEKLFF. The variable domain in full, completed from reference TRBV28 and TRBJ1-4, reads DVKVTQSSRYLVKRTGEKVFLECVQDMDHENMFWYRQDPGLGLRLIYFSYDVKMKEKGDIPEGYSVSREKKERFSLILESASTNQTSMYLCASRSLAEYNEKLFFGSGTQLSVL.

V is TRBV3-1 (or the pseudogene TRBV3-2) and J is TRBJ2-1; 8 nucleotides align to TRBD2. This CDR3 is built from 16 residues. Germline lookup yields CDR1 LGHDT and CDR2 YNNKEL (reference sequence). V was pared by 1 base and J by 6 bases, with 8 bases of the junction left unmatched. CDR3 amino acids: CASSQAPGGPSNEQFF. The CDR3 coding sequence is TGTGCCAGCAGCCAAGCTCCGGGAGGGCCGTCCAATGAGCAGTTCTTC.

The CDR3 loop is CAWKGGWVSPLHF. The DNA of the CDR3 is TGTGCCTGGAAAGGAGGGTGGGTCTCACCCCTCCACTTT. The chain employs TRBV30 and TRBJ1-6; D is undetermined. This CDR3 comprises 13 residues. Trimming cost V 4 bases and J 10 bases, with 14 bases left between them. From germline, CDR1 is GTSNPN and CDR2 SVGIG (reference sequence).

This rearrangement joins TRBV9 to TRBJ1-2; D is undetermined. From germline, CDR1 is SGDLS and CDR2 YYNGEE. V was clipped by 4 bases and J by 5 bases, with 9 bases between them. The CDR3 length is 12 residues. The CDR3 DNA is TGTGCCAGCAGCCTCATCGGGTATGGCTACACCTTC. It specifies CASSLIGYGYTF.

This clone showed up just once. The J gene is TRBJ2-3, the V gene TRBV6-2 or TRBV6-3; TRBD2 agrees at 13 bases. The trim removed 4 bases at V and 9 bases at J, leaving 7 bases unmatched. This CDR3 region has 15 residues. Germline loops: CDR1 MNHEY, CDR2 SVGEGT. The CDR3 reads CASSSSGTSGVTQYF. CDR3 sequence (DNA): TGTGCCAGCAGTTCCTCCGGGACTAGCGGGGTGACGCAGTATTTT.

The count of this clone is one. The chain joins TRBV9 to TRBJ2-1; the match to TRBD2 covers 9 bases. Germline CDR1 is SGDLS and CDR2 is YYNGEE. With V trimmed by 4 bases and J by 9 bases, 17 bases remained unmatched. CDR3 length equals 17 residues. The CDR3 nucleotides are TGTGCCAGCAGCATCGGGACTATTGGGACTAGCCGGCTTGAGCAGTTCTTC. It is translated as CASSIGTIGTSRLEQFF.

V is TRBV29-1 and J is TRBJ1-1; D uncertain. Trimming took off 7 bases at V and 1 base at J, with 13 bases between the two ends. This CDR3 contains 13 residues. The germline V gene has CDR1 SQVTM and CDR2 ANQGSEA. This CDR3 is CSARRGGNTEAFF. For the CDR3, the DNA is TGCAGCGCCCGACGGGGAGGGAACACTGAAGCTTTCTTT.

This clone was seen once. The chain joins TRBV5-6 to TRBJ1-2, with 9 bases that match TRBD1. Germline V CDR1 and CDR2: SGHDT, YYEEEE. V lost 0 bases to trimming and J lost 3 bases; unmatched junction nucleotides: 9. The CDR3 has 17 amino acids. In DNA form, the CDR3 reads TGTGCCAGCAGCTTGGGACAGGGGGGACTCCCTCACTATGGCTACACCTTC. Its translation: CASSLGQGGLPHYGYTF.

The rearrangement joins TRBV7-2 to TRBJ1-1; no clear D gene. The V gene's germline CDR1 is SGHTA and CDR2 FQGNSA. V was clipped by 5 bases and J by 0 bases, with 13 bases between them. This CDR3 is built from 15 residues. CDR3 loop: CASSRITGMNTEAFF. The CDR3 DNA follows: TGTGCCAGCAGCCGCATTACGGGCATGAACACTGAAGCTTTCTTT.

This clone turned up a few times. This rearrangement joins TRBV11-3 to TRBJ1-4; D is possibly TRBD1 (6 bases). CDR1 is SGHNT, CDR2 YENEEA, per germline. This CDR3 is 15 amino acids long. The V gene lost 4 bases and the J gene lost 3 bases, with 12 bases spanning the gap. The chain's CDR3 is CASSSFRGANEKLFF. The CDR3 coding sequence is TGTGCCAGCAGCTCCTTCAGGGGAGCTAATGAAAAACTGTTTTTT.

The rearrangement joins TRBV19 to TRBJ2-2; tentatively, D is TRBD2 (5 bases). The CDR3 sequence is 13 residues long. Per germline, CDR1 LNHDA and CDR2 SQIVND (reference sequence). V was shortened by 9 bases and J by 3 bases, with 11 bases between the two germline ends. The CDR3 spells CASTRGYTGELFF. DNA for the CDR3: TGTGCCAGCACCCGAGGGTACACCGGGGAGCTGTTTTTT.

The chain is built from TRBV6-1 and TRBJ2-7; a weak D match, TRBD1 (6 bases). V was shortened by 2 bases and J by 7 bases, with 18 bases between the two germline ends. The CDR3 has 15 amino acids. In germline, CDR1 is MNHNS, CDR2 SASEGT. CDR3 DNA sequence: TGTGCCAGCAGTGAATCAGGGGTCTCCCGAGGGGAGCAGTACTTC. Protein product: CASSESGVSRGEQYF.

This clone was recorded once. The chain recombines TRBV13 with TRBJ2-2; possibly TRBD2 for D (6 bases). The CDR3 contains 15 residues. The germline V and J ends were trimmed by 2 bases and 6 bases, with 13 bases remaining between them. The V gene's germline CDR1 is PRHDT and CDR2 FYEKMQ (reference sequence). CDR3 bases: TGTGCCAGCAGCTTATGGAGCAGGGACTCCGGGGAGCTGTTTTTT. Its translation is CASSLWSRDSGELFF.

This clone appeared once. This chain uses TRBV6-6 with TRBJ2-1, with D possibly TRBD2 on 5 matching bases. The CDR3 consists of 12 residues. V gave up 8 bases and J gave up 8 bases, with 13 bases separating them. Germline CDR1 reads MNHNY; CDR2 reads SVGAGI (reference sequence). The chain's CDR3 is CASGDTSYEQFF. DNA for the CDR3: TGTGCCAGCGGGGATACTAGTTATGAGCAGTTCTTC.

This clone was recorded once. The V call is TRBV19, the J call TRBJ1-1; no clear D gene. The length of the CDR3 is 16 residues. V was shortened by 2 bases and J by 1 base, with 14 bases between the two germline ends. Germline CDR1 LNHDA, CDR2 SQIVND (reference sequence). CDR3 loop: CASSISSGGPNTEAFF. CDR3 nucleotides: TGTGCCAGTAGTATATCCTCGGGAGGTCCGAACACTGAAGCTTTCTTT.

This rearrangement joins TRBV2 to TRBJ1-6; maybe TRBD1 (5 bases). CDR3 size: 15 residues. V dropped 6 bases and J dropped 4 bases, with 13 bases sitting between them. Germline-derived CDR1 and CDR2 are SNHLY and FYNNEI. The CDR3 sequence is CASRVAGTYNSPLHF. The CDR3 nucleotides are TGTGCCAGCAGAGTCGCCGGGACTTATAATTCACCCCTCCACTTT.

Regarding this clone: One junction end disagrees with the germline gene, perhaps due to a read error. The chain carries TRBV15 and TRBJ2-3, with TRBD2 as a possible D gene (5 bases). The germline gives CDR1 LNHNV, CDR2 YYDKDF (reference sequence). This CDR3 region has 15 residues. CDR3 sequence (DNA): TGTGCCACCAGAAGAGGGAGACCCAACTTGGATACGCAGTATTTT. This translates into CATRRGRPNLDTQYF.

The CDR3 sequence is CASSLALGQSYSGYTF. CDR3 nucleotide sequence: TGTGCCAGCAGCTTAGCCCTGGGGCAGTCCTATTCTGGCTACACCTTC. This chain links TRBV7-9 with TRBJ1-2, with D possibly being TRBD1 (5 bases). Germline-derived CDR1 and CDR2 are SEHNR and FQNEAQ (reference sequence). V was shortened by 0 bases and J by 7 bases, with 18 bases between the two germline ends. The CDR3 is 16 amino acids.

The chain joins TRBV6-5 to TRBJ2-7, with 9 nucleotides matching TRBD1. V lost 5 bases, J lost 5 bases, and 7 bases stayed unmatched. The CDR3 runs 14 residues. Germline CDR1 reads MNHEY; CDR2 reads SVGAGI. CDR3 coding DNA: TGTGCCAGCAGTACCAAGACAGGGGGAAACGAGCAGTACTTC. Protein product: CASSTKTGGNEQYF.